This TCR beta chain is from a study of T cell changes during pregnancy in multiple sclerosis. Clones were sequenced by immunoSEQ multiplex PCR, and TCRdb holds only the in-frame ones, with some missing. The sample records some 47,000 clones, around 90% being singletons. The V gene lost 3 bases and the J gene lost 9 bases, with 14 bases spanning the gap. CDR3 length: 13 residues. The germline gives CDR1 SGHAT, CDR2 FQNNGV. The chain employs TRBV11-2 and TRBJ1-1; possible D gene TRBD1, 6 bases. Material: peripheral blood, obtained in the first trimester of pregnancy. This clonotype originated in a female donor with multiple sclerosis, enrolled in a pregnancy study. The CDR3 reads CASSLLRGGKAFF. The CDR3 DNA follows: TGTGCCAGCAGCTTGCTAAGGGGGGGGAAAGCTTTCTTT.